The 3 T cell receptor beta chains listed next were all sequenced from one sample in a study of blood T cell repertoires in COVID-19. Here immunoSEQ multiplex PCR was the method, and the copy in TCRdb shows in-frame clones only, minus some. There are a few hundred thousand clones in the sample; over 75% occur only once, and roughly 7% lies in the top ten. The source material was peripheral blood. These receptors came from a human donor in a cohort sampled during active COVID-19.

This CDR3 reads CASSSGTYNEQFF. As DNA, the CDR3 is TGCGCCAGCAGCTCGGGGACCTACAATGAGCAGTTCTTC. J is TRBJ2-1 and V is TRBV5-1; tentative D call: TRBD2 (5 bases). This CDR3 comprises 13 residues. The V end lost 3 bases, the J end lost 2 bases, and 6 bases lay between the germline ends. The V gene's germline CDR1 is SGHRS and CDR2 YFSETQ.

This clone came up once. The rearrangement uses TRBV7-8 and TRBJ2-1; 8 bases agree with TRBD1. Germline CDR1 and CDR2: SGHVS and FQNEAQ. Trimming cost V 10 bases and J 6 bases; bases outside gene matches: 23. The CDR3 contains 18 residues. The CDR3 reads CATLNSDRALSLGNEQFF. The CDR3 DNA reads TGTGCCACCCTCAATTCGGACAGGGCTCTTTCCCTTGGCAATGAGCAGTTCTTC.

The chain couples TRBV9 to TRBJ2-7; TRBD1 matches at 8 bases. CDR1 is SGDLS and CDR2 is YYNGEE in the germline V gene. The trim removed 2 bases at V and 7 bases at J, leaving 2 bases unmatched. The length of the CDR3 is 12 residues. CDR3 region: CASSVTGEEQYF. The CDR3 nucleotides are TGTGCCAGCAGCGTGACAGGGGAAGAGCAGTACTTC.